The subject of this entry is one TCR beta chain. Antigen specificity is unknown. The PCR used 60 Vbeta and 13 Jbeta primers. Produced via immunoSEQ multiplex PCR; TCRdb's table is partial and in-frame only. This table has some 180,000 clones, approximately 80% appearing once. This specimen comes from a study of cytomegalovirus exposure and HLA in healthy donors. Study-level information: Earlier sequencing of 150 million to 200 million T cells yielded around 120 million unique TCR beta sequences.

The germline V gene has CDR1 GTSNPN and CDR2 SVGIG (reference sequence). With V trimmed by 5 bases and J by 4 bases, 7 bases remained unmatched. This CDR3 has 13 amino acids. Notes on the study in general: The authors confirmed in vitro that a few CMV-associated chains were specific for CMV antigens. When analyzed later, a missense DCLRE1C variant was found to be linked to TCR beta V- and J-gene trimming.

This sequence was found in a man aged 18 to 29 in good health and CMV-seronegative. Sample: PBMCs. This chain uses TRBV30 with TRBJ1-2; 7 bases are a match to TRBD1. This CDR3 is CAWDRVYGYGYTF. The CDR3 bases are TGTGCCTGGGACAGGGTATACGGCTATGGCTACACCTTC.